This paragraph reports one T cell receptor (beta chain). The CDR3 covers 13 residues. The germline V and J ends were trimmed by 1 base and 9 bases, with 10 bases remaining between them. Germline values: CDR1 SGHAT, CDR2 FQDESV (reference sequence). This table comes from immunoSEQ multiplex PCR, and its TCRdb copy is limited to in-frame clones, with some not included. The sample lists approximately 7,000 clones, roughly 78% occurring once. The data belong to a study of immune evolution from preneoplasia to lung adenocarcinoma. The origin of this receptor is a person aged 55-80 years with lung adenocarcinoma. The material sequenced was FFPE adjacent normal lung tissue. V usage is TRBV11-1 and J usage is TRBJ2-1; tentatively, D is TRBD2 (5 bases). CDR3 in amino acids: CASSLGGPGEQFF. The CDR3 DNA reads TGTGCCAGCAGCTTAGGAGGGCCGGGTGAGCAGTTCTTC.